The clone carrying this T cell receptor (beta chain) was seen at least ten times. Antigen unknown. The V gene's germline CDR1 is MDHEN and CDR2 SYDVKM. The CDR3 is made up of 13 amino acids. Trimming took off 4 bases at V and 0 bases at J, with 6 bases between the two ends. The sample originates from a study of T cells in Graves' hyperthyroidism and ophthalmopathy. Background on the study: Before treatment of any kind, peripheral blood was taken at initial diagnosis.

Amplification yielded TCR beta CDR3 regions, with RNA transcripts as the source. The TCR CDR3 first-round RT-PCR relied on the HTBI primer set. TCRdb re-derived calls from the multiplex PCR reads in MiXCR, one entry per CDR3 protein. This table holds about 350,000 distinct CDR3 sequences, around 13% found once. Study-wide findings and caveats: Ophthalmopathy was model-predicted a median approximately six months pre-onset.

This clonotype originated in a woman in her thirties with Graves' hyperthyroidism. V is TRBV28 and J is TRBJ1-1; D call uncertain. Input material: blood. In nucleotides, the CDR3 is TGTGCCAGCAGTTCCTCACTGAACACTGAAGCTTTCTTT. This translates into CASSSSLNTEAFF.